The present TCR beta chain was sequenced within a study of shared clonotypes between healthy human individuals. Trimming cost V 10 bases and J 7 bases; bases outside gene matches: 5. CDR3 size: 11 residues. The germline CDR1 and CDR2 sequences are MDHEN and SYDVKM. The assay was immunoSEQ multiplex PCR, and TCRdb's table has in-frame clones only and misses some. The table lists around 510,000 clones, roughly 72% of them singletons. Only a few counts were recorded for this clone. The chain carries TRBV28 and TRBJ1-2, with 8 positions matching TRBD1. The sequenced sample consisted of PBMCs. This clonotype was sampled from a middle-aged woman in good health. Some clones in this sample may be carry-over from other donors' samples. The CDR3 region is CATDRAGGYTF. CDR3 DNA sequence: TGTGCCACGGACAGGGCTGGTGGCTACACCTTC.